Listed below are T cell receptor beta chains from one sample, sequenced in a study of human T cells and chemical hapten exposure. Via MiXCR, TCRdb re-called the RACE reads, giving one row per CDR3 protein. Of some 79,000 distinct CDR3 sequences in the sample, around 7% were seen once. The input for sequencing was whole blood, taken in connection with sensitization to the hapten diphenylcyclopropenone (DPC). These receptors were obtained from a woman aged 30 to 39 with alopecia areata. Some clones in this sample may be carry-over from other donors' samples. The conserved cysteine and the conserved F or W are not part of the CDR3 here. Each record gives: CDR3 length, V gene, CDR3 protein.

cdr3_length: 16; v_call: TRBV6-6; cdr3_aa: ASSYEPVHTGSGNTIY
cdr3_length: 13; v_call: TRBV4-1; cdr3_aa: ASSPRGGRIYEQY
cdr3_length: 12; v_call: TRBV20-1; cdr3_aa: SARDGGTNYGYT
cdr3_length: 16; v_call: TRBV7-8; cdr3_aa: ASSLLPGTGGQNTEAF
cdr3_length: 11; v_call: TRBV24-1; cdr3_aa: ATSDGPQETQY
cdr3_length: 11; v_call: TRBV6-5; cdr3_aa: ASSYEGALRLF
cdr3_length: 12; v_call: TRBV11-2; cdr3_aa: ASSLGAAIYEQY
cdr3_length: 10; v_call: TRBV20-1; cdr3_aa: SATDHKFEAF
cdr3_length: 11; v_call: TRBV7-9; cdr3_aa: ASRAGIQETQY
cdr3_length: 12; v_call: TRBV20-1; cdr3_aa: SARPGTANTEAF
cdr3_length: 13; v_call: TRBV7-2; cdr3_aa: ASSFVGDSNQPQH
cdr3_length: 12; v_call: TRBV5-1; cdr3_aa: ASSGTSGGETQY
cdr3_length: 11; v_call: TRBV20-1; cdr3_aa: SARGGQVYEQY
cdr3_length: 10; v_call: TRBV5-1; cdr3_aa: ASSLSGNEQF
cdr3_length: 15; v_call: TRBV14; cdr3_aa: ASSHPQTGEVNYGYT